A selection of T cell receptor beta chains follows, all from one sample in a study of monozygotic twins with inflammatory bowel disease. TCRdb reprocessed the 5' RACE reads, with one entry per CDR3 protein and no DNA. Its table records approximately 330,000 distinct CDR3 sequences. The sample comprised blood. All receptors derive from a human donor with ulcerative colitis or Crohn's disease, or a healthy co-twin of an affected twin (not recorded which). The CDR3 runs from the conserved cysteine through the conserved F or W.

j_call: TRBJ2-1; v_call: TRBV18; cdr3_aa: CASSPETGLPSYNEQFF
j_call: TRBJ1-6; v_call: TRBV7-2; cdr3_aa: CASSPQDRTISNSPLHF
j_call: TRBJ2-3; v_call: TRBV7-2; cdr3_aa: CASSLETGGLTDTQYF
j_call: TRBJ2-1; v_call: TRBV6-1; cdr3_aa: CASSQLGRGGLGEQFF
j_call: TRBJ1-2; v_call: TRBV4-1; cdr3_aa: CASSQGQSYGYTF
j_call: TRBJ2-2; v_call: TRBV20-1; cdr3_aa: CSADLAGGVTGELFF
j_call: TRBJ1-6; v_call: TRBV28; cdr3_aa: CASSGDIGDSPLHF
j_call: TRBJ2-3; v_call: TRBV4-3; cdr3_aa: CASSQIAGPGDTQYF
j_call: TRBJ2-1; v_call: TRBV27; cdr3_aa: CASSFGGSSYNEQFF
j_call: TRBJ2-2; v_call: TRBV5-1; cdr3_aa: CASSWPTGELFF
j_call: TRBJ2-1; v_call: TRBV7-9; cdr3_aa: CASSLVVTSGYNEQFF
j_call: TRBJ2-3; v_call: TRBV4-1; cdr3_aa: CASSQVGLAGTGTQYF
j_call: TRBJ2-3; v_call: TRBV12-3/TRBV12-4; cdr3_aa: CASSPHRGSTDTQYF
j_call: TRBJ2-7; v_call: TRBV3-1; cdr3_aa: CASSEHSSYEQYF
j_call: TRBJ2-7; v_call: TRBV20-1; cdr3_aa: CSANPTSGYHYEQYF
j_call: TRBJ2-7; v_call: TRBV5-6; cdr3_aa: CASSSEGEQYF
j_call: TRBJ2-2; v_call: TRBV29-1; cdr3_aa: CSVAQGGNGELFF
j_call: TRBJ1-5; v_call: TRBV30; cdr3_aa: CAWSVSGDGQPQHF
j_call: TRBJ2-7; v_call: TRBV5-1; cdr3_aa: CASSLVAGGPSYEQYF
j_call: TRBJ2-4; v_call: TRBV28; cdr3_aa: CASSGSGGAKNIQYF
j_call: TRBJ1-2; v_call: TRBV20-1; cdr3_aa: CSAIVTGNYGYTF
j_call: TRBJ2-7; v_call: TRBV18; cdr3_aa: CASSPPTLAGGSEQYF
j_call: TRBJ1-5; v_call: TRBV6-2/TRBV6-3; cdr3_aa: CASSYRGYNQPQHF
j_call: TRBJ2-1; v_call: TRBV29-1; cdr3_aa: CSVEHQVNNEQFF
j_call: TRBJ2-7; v_call: TRBV28; cdr3_aa: CASRTPGQGHYEQYF
j_call: TRBJ1-6; v_call: TRBV3-1; cdr3_aa: CASSQEDSYNSPLHF
j_call: TRBJ2-7; v_call: TRBV18; cdr3_aa: CASSPNGLGPSYEQYF
j_call: TRBJ2-3; v_call: TRBV7-2; cdr3_aa: CASSLVGGRRSTDTQYF
j_call: TRBJ2-7; v_call: TRBV12-3/TRBV12-4; cdr3_aa: CASSGDRELFYEQYF
j_call: TRBJ2-3; v_call: TRBV20-1; cdr3_aa: CSAANTDTQYF
j_call: TRBJ1-1; v_call: TRBV20-1; cdr3_aa: CSASPLAQVEAFF
j_call: TRBJ2-2; v_call: TRBV5-1; cdr3_aa: CASSFGDRGRVGELFF
j_call: TRBJ1-5; v_call: TRBV7-9; cdr3_aa: CASSEGASPQHF
j_call: TRBJ1-6; v_call: TRBV28; cdr3_aa: CASSFHPRPPLHF
j_call: TRBJ2-1; v_call: TRBV20-1; cdr3_aa: CSARSDELHNEQFF
j_call: TRBJ1-5; v_call: TRBV4-1; cdr3_aa: CASNHGPAGQPQHF
j_call: TRBJ2-2; v_call: TRBV7-6; cdr3_aa: CASSLTATYTGELFF
j_call: TRBJ1-2; v_call: TRBV4-1; cdr3_aa: CASSQVSLPNYGYTF
j_call: TRBJ2-7; v_call: TRBV7-8; cdr3_aa: CASSFAHEGEQYF
j_call: TRBJ1-3; v_call: TRBV12-3/TRBV12-4; cdr3_aa: CASSLDRAPGNTIYF
j_call: TRBJ1-5; v_call: TRBV20-1; cdr3_aa: CSAREAGGNQPQHF
j_call: TRBJ1-4; v_call: TRBV20-1; cdr3_aa: CSARLSEKLFF
j_call: TRBJ2-3; v_call: TRBV12-3/TRBV12-4; cdr3_aa: CASSTWTGGEYTQYF
j_call: TRBJ1-1; v_call: TRBV5-6; cdr3_aa: CASSLIGFNTEAFF
j_call: TRBJ2-2; v_call: TRBV29-1; cdr3_aa: CSVALLAGGQSGELFF